The clone carrying this T cell receptor beta chain has at least ten counts. Its antigen remains unidentified. These data belong to a study of T-cell memory formation after mild COVID-19. Study-level findings and limits: Pre-infection memory held some responding clones, suggesting pre-existing cross-reactive T cells responded. Still unconfirmed is whether the second-wave clones peaking on day 37 recognized SARS-CoV-2. Whereas later expanders leaned CD4+, clones contracting day 15 to 85 showed a balanced CD4/CD8 makeup.

Researchers used 5'RACE with constant-segment primers to make TCR alpha and TCR beta cDNA libraries that carry sample barcodes and UMIs. In TCRdb, the 5' RACE reads were re-called with MiXCR into one record per CDR3 protein. The data hold approximately 300,000 distinct CDR3 sequences, with approximately 15% observed a single time. Germline CDR1 reads DFQATT; CDR2 reads SNEGSKA (reference sequence). Trimming removed 1 base at V and 8 bases at J, with 14 bases between. The CDR3 spans 14 residues. Sequencing was done on a sample of PBMCs or a T cell subset sorted from them (not recorded which). The TCR comes from a man between 18 and 29 years old who had mild COVID-19 (a few samples of this study predate the infection). Cell type and time point are not known. This chain connects TRBV20-1 to TRBJ2-2, with D possibly matching TRBD1 (5 bases). CDR3 nucleotide sequence: TGCAGTGCTAGAGGGACATCCAATAAAGGGGAGCTGTTTTTT. Translating it yields CSARGTSNKGELFF.